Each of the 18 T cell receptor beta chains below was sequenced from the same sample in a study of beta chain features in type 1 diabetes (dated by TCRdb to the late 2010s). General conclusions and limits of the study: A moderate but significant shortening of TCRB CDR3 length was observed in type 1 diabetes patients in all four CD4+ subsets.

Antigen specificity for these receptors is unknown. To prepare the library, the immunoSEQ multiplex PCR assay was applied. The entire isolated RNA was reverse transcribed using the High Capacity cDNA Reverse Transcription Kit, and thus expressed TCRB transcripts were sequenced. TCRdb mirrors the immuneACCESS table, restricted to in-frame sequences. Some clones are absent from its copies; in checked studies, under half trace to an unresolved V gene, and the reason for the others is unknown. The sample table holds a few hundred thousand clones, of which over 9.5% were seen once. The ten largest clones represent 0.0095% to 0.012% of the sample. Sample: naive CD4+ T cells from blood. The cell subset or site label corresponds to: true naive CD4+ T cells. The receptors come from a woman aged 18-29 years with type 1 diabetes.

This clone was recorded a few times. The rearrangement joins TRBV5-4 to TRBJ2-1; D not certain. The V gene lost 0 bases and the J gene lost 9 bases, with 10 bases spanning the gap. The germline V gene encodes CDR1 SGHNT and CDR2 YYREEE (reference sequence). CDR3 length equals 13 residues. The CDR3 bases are TGTGCCAGCAGCTTGGAGAGAAGTGGTGAGCAGTTCTTC. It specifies CASSLERSGEQFF.

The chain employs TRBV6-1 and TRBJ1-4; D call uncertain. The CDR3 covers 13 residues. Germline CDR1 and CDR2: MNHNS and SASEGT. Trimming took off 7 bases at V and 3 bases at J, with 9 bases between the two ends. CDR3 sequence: CASTARANEKLFF. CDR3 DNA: TGTGCCAGCACCGCAAGAGCTAATGAAAAACTGTTTTTT.

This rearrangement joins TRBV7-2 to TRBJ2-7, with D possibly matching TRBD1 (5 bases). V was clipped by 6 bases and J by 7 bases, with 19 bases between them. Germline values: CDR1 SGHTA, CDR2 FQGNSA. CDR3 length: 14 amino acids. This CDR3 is CASRQGAASWEQYF. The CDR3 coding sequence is TGTGCCAGCAGACAAGGGGCCGCCTCGTGGGAGCAGTACTTC.

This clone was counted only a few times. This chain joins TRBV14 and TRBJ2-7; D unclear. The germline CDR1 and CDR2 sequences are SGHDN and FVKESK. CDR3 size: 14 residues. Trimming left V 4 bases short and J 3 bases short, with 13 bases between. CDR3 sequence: CASSLSPTIYEQYF. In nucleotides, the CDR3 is TGTGCCAGCAGCCTTTCGCCAACTATCTACGAGCAGTACTTC.

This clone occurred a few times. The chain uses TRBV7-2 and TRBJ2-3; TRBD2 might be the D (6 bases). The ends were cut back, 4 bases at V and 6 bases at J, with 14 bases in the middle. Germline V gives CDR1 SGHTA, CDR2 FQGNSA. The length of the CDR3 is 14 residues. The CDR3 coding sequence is TGTGCCAGCAGCTGGGGTAGCGGAGGGGATACGCAGTATTTT. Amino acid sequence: CASSWGSGGDTQYF. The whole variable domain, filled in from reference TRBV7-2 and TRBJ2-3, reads GAGVSQSPSNKVTEKGKDVELRCDPISGHTALYWYRQSLGQGLEFLIYFQGNSAPDKSGLPSDRFSAERTGGSVSTLTIQRTQQEDSAVYLCASSWGSGGDTQYFGPGTRLTVL.

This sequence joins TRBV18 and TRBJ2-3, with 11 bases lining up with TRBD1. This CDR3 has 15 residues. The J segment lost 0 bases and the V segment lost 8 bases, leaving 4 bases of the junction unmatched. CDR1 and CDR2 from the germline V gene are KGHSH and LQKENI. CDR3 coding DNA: TGTGCCAGCGTTGGACAGGGGGCAAGCACAGATACGCAGTATTTT. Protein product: CASVGQGASTDTQYF.

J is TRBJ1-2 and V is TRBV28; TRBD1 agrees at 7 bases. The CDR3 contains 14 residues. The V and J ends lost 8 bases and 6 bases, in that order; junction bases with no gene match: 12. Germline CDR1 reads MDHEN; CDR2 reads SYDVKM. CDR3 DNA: TGTGCCAGCTTAGGGGGGACAGTTAATCATGGCTACACCTTC. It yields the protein CASLGGTVNHGYTF.

The CDR3 sequence is CASSQAPTGHYGYTF. CDR3 DNA sequence: TGCGCCAGCAGCCAAGCTCCGACAGGGCACTATGGCTACACCTTC. V gene TRBV4-1 combines with J gene TRBJ1-2; 7 bases map to TRBD1. CDR3 length: 15 amino acids. After removal of 1 base from V and 3 bases from J, the junction contained 5 bases not matched to a gene. CDR1 and CDR2 (germline): MGHRA, YSYEKL.

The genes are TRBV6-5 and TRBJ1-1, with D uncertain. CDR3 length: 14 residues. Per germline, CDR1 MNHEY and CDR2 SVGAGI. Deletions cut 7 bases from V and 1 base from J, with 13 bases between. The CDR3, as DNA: TGTGCCAGCACCTCCACTAGCTCGAACACTGAAGCTTTCTTT. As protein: CASTSTSSNTEAFF.

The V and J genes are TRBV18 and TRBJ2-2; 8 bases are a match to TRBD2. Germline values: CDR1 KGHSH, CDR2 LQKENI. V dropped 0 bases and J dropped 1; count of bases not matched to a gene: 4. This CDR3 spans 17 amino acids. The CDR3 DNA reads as TGTGCCAGCTCACCACCGGCGGGGGGCCGGAACACCGGGGAGCTGTTTTTT. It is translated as CASSPPAGGRNTGELFF.

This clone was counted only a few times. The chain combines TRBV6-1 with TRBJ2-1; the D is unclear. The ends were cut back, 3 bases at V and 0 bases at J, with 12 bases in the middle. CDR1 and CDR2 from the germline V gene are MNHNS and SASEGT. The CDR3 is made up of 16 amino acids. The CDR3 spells CASSDQATSSYNEQFF. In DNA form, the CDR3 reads TGTGCCAGCAGTGATCAAGCTACGAGCTCCTACAATGAGCAGTTCTTC.

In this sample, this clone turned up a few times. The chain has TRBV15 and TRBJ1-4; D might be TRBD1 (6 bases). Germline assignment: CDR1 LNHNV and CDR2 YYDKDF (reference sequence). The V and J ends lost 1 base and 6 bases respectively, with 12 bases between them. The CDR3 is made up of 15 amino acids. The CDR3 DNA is TGTGCCACCAGCAGAGCGATGGGGGCCGATGAAAAACTGTTTTTT. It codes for CATSRAMGADEKLFF. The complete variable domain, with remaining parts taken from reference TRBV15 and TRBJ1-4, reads DAMVIQNPRYQVTQFGKPVTLSCSQTLNHNVMYWYQQKSSQAPKLLFHYYDKDFNNEADTPDNFQSRRPNTSFCFLDIRSPGLGDTAMYLCATSRAMGADEKLFFGSGTQLSVL.

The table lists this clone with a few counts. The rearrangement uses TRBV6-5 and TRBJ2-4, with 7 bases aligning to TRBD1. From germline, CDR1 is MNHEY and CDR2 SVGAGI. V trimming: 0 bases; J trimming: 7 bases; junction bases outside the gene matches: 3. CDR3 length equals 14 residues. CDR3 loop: CASSYSGRGNIQYF. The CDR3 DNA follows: TGTGCCAGCAGTTACTCGGGCAGGGGGAACATTCAGTACTTC.

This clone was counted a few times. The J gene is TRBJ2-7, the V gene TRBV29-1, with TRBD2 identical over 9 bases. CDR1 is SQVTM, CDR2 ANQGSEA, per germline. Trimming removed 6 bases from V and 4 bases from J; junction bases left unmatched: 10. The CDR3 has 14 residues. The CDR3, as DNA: TGCAGCGTCTCAACCCGGCTAGCGGGATACGAGCAGTACTTC. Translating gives CSVSTRLAGYEQYF.

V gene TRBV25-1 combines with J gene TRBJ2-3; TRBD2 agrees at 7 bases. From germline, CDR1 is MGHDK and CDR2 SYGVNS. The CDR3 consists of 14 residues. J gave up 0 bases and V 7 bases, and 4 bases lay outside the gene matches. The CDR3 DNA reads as TGTGCCAGCACCCTGGGGGGGAGCACAGATACGCAGTATTTT. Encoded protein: CASTLGGSTDTQYF.

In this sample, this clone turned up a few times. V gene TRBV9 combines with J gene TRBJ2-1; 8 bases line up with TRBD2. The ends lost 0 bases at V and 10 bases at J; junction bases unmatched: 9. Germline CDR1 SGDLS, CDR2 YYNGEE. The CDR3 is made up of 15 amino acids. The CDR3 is CASSVVAGGPGEQFF. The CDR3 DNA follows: TGTGCCAGCAGCGTAGTGGCGGGAGGACCCGGGGAGCAGTTCTTC.

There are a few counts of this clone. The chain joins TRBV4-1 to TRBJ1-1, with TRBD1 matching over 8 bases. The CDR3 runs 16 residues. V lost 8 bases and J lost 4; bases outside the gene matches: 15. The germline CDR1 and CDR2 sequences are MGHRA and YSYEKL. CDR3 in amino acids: CASSISQGAPGTEAFF. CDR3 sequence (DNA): TGCGCCAGCTCGATCTCGCAGGGGGCGCCGGGCACTGAAGCTTTCTTT.

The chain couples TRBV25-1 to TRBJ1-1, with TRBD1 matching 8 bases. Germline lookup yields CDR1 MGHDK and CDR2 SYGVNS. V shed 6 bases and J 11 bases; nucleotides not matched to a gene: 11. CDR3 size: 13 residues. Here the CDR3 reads CASSSGQVERAFF. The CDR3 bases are TGTGCCAGCAGCTCGGGACAGGTAGAGCGGGCTTTCTTT.